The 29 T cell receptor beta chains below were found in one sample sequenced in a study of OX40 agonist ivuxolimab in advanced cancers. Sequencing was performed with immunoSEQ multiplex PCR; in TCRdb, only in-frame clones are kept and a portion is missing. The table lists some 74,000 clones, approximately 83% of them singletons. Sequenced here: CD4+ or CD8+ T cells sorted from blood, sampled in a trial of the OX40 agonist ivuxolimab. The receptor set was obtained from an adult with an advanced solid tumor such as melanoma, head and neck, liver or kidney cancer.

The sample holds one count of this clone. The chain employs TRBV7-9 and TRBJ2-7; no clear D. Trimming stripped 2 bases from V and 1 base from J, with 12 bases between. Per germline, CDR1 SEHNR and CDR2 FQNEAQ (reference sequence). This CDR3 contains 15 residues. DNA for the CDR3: TGTGCCAGCAGCTTAATGAGCAGTGTTTCCTACGAGCAGTACTTC. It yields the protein CASSLMSSVSYEQYF. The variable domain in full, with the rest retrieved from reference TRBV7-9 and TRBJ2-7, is DTGVSQNPRHKITKRGQNVTFRCDPISEHNRLYWYRQTLGQGPEFLTYFQNEAQLEKSRLLSDRFSAERPKGSFSTLEIQRTEQGDSAMYLCASSLMSSVSYEQYFGPGTRLTVT.

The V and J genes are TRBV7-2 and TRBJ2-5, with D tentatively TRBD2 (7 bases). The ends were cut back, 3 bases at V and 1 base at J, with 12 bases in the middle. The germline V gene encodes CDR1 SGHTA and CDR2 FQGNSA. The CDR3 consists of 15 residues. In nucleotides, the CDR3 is TGTGCCAGCAGCTTTGCGGGGGCCAGCCAAGAGACCCAGTACTTC. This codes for CASSFAGASQETQYF.

The CDR3 sequence: CASSEQGEGYTF. CDR3 nucleotides: TGTGCCAGCAGCGAACAGGGGGAGGGCTACACCTTC. The chain joins TRBV7-9 to TRBJ1-2; 8 bases are shared with TRBD1. CDR3 length: 12 amino acids. V gave up 5 bases and J gave up 8 bases; unmatched junction bases: 4. Per germline, CDR1 SEHNR and CDR2 FQNEAQ (reference sequence).

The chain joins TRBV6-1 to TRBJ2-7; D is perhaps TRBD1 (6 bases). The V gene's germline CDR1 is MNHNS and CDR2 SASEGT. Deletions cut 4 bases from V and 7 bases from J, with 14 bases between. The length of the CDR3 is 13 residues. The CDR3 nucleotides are TGTGCCAGCAGTGTAGGAGGCAGGGGAGAGCAGTACTTC. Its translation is CASSVGGRGEQYF.

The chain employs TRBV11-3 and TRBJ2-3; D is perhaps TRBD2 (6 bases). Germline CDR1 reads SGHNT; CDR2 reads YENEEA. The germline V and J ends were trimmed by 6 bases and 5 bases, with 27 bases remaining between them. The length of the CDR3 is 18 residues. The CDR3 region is CASSSPGVGGLKRDTQYF. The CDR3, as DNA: TGTGCCAGCAGTTCCCCGGGGGTAGGAGGGCTAAAAAGAGATACGCAGTATTTT.

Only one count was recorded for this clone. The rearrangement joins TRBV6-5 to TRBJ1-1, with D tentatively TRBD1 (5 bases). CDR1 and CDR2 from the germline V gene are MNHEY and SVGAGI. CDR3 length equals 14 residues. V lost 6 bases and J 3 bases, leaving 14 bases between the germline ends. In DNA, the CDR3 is TGTGCCAGCAGGCCGACAGCGTTCGACACTGAAGCTTTCTTT. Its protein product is CASRPTAFDTEAFF.

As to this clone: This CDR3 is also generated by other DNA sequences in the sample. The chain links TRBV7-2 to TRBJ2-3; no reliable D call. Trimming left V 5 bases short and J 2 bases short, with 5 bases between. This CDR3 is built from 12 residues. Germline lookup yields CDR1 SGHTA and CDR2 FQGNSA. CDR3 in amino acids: CASSLFTDTQYF. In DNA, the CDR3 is TGTGCCAGCAGCCTCTTCACAGATACGCAGTATTTT.

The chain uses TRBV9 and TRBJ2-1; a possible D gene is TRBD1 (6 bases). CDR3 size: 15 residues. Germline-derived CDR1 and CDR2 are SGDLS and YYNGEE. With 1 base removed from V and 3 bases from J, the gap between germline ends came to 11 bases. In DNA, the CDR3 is TGTGCCAGCAGCGTAAGGACAGTCCGCTACAATGAGCAGTTCTTC. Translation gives CASSVRTVRYNEQFF.

CDR3 amino acids: CASSLAGGNNSPLHF. Written as DNA, the CDR3 is TGCGCCAGCAGCTTGGCAGGGGGAAATAATTCACCCCTCCACTTT. The chain carries TRBV5-1 and TRBJ1-6; 7 positions match TRBD1. With 0 bases clipped from V and 5 bases from J, the junction kept 2 bases outside the gene matches. The CDR3 runs to 15 residues. In germline, CDR1 is SGHRS, CDR2 YFSETQ.

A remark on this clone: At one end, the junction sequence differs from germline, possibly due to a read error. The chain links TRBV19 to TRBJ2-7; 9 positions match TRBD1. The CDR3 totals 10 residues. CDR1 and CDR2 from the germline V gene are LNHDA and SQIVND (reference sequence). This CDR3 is CATSGGQGNF. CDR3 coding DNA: TGTGCCACTTCCGGGGGACAGGGAAACTTC.

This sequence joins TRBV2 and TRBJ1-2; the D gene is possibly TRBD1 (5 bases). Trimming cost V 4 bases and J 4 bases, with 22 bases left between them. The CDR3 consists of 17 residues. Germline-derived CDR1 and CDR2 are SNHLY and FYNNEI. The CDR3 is CASSARDRPGGVYGYTF. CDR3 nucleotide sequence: TGTGCCAGCAGTGCCAGGGACCGACCGGGTGGGGTCTATGGCTACACCTTC.

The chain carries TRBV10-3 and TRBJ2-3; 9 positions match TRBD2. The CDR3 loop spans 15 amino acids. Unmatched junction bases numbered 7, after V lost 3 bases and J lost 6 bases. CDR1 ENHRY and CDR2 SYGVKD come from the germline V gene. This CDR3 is CAISEPGTSIDTQYF. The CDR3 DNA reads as TGTGCCATCAGTGAACCCGGGACTAGCATTGATACGCAGTATTTT.

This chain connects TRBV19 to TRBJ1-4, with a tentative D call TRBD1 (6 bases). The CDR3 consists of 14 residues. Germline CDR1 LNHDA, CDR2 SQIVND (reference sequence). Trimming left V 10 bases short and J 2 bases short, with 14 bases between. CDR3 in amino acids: CATRTGGTNEKLFF. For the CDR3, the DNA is TGTGCCACTCGAACGGGGGGCACTAATGAAAAACTGTTTTTT. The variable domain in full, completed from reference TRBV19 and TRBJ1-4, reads DGGITQSPKYLFRKEGQNVTLSCEQNLNHDAMYWYRQDPGQGLRLIYYSQIVNDFQKGDIAEGYSVSREKKESFPLTVTSAQKNPTAFYLCATRTGGTNEKLFFGSGTQLSVL.

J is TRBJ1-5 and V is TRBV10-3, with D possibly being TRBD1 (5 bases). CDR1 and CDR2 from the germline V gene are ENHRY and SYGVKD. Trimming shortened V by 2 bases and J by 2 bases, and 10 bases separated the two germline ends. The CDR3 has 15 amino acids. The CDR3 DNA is TGTGCCATCAGTGAGGCAAGGGGTGGCAATCAGCCCCAGCATTTT. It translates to CAISEARGGNQPQHF.

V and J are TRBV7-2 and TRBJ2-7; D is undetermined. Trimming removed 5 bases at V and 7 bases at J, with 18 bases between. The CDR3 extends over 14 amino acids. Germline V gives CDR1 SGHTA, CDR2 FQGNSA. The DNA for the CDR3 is TGTGCCAGCAGCGCTCGTAAAGGGCCTGGAGAGCAGTACTTC. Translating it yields CASSARKGPGEQYF.

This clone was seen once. The CDR3, as DNA: TGTGCCAGCAGCTCCAGGGGAGAGGAAACCGGGGAGCTGTTTTTT. Encoded protein: CASSSRGEETGELFF. V and J are TRBV5-8 and TRBJ2-2; D might be TRBD1 (6 bases). CDR1 and CDR2 from the germline V gene are SGHTS and YDEGEE. This CDR3 region has 15 residues. Deletions cut 3 bases from V and 5 bases from J, with 14 bases between.

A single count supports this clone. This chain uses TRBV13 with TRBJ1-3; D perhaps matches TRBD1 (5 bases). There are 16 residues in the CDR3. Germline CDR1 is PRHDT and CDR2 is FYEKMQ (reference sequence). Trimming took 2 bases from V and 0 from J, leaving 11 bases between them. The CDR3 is CASSLQGFISGNTIYF. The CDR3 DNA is TGTGCCAGCAGCTTACAGGGATTCATCTCTGGAAACACCATATATTTT.

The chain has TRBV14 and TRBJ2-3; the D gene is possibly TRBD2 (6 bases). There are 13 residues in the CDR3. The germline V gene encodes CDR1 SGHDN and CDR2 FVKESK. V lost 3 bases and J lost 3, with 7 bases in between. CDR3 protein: CASSHSGTDTQYF. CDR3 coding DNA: TGTGCCAGCAGCCACAGCGGGACAGATACGCAGTATTTT.

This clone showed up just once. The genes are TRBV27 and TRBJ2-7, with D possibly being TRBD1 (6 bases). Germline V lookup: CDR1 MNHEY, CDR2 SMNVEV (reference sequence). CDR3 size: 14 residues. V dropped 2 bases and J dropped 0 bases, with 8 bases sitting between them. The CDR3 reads CASSLLTGSYEQYF. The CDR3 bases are TGTGCCAGCAGTTTACTGACAGGCTCCTACGAGCAGTACTTC.

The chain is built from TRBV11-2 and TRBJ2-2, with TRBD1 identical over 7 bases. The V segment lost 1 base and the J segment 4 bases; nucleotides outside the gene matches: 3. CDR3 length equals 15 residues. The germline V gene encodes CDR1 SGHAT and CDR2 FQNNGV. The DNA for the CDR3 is TGTGCCAGCAGCTTAGGGGACAGTGGCACCGGGGAGCTGTTTTTT. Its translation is CASSLGDSGTGELFF.

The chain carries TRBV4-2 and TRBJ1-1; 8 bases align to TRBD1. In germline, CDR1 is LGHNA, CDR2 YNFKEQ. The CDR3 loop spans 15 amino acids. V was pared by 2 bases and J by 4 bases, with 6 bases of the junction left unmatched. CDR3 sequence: CASSQSGGGSTEAFF. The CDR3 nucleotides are TGTGCCAGCAGCCAATCAGGGGGCGGGAGCACTGAAGCTTTCTTT.

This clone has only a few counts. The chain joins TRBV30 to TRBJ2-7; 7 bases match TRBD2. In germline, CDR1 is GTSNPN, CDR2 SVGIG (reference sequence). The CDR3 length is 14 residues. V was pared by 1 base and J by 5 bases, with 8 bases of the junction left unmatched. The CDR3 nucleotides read TGTGCCTGGAGTGAGGGCGGGAGTATCCACGAGCAGTACTTC. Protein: CAWSEGGSIHEQYF.

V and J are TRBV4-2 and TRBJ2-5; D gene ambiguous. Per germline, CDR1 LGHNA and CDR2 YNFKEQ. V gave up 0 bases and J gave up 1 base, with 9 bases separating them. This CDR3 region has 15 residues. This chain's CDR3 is CASSQEELSQETQYF. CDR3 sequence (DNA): TGTGCCAGCAGCCAAGAAGAGCTGAGCCAAGAGACCCAGTACTTC.

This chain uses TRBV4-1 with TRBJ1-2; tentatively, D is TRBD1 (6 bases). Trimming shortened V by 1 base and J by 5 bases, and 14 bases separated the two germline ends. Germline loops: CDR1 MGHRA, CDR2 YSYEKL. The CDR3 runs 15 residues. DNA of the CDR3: TGCGCCAGCAGCCAAGGGTACAGGGCCCTATATGGCTACACCTTC. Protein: CASSQGYRALYGYTF.

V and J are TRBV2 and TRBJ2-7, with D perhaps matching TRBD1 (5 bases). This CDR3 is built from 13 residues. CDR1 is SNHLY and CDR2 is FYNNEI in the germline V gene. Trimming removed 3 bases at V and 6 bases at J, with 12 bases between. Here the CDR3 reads CASSDHRLGEQYF. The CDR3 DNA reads TGTGCCAGCAGTGACCACAGGCTCGGCGAGCAGTACTTC.

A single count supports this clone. The CDR3 reads CAISESSSGSYEQFF. DNA for the CDR3: TGTGCCATCAGTGAGTCTTCTAGCGGGAGCTATGAGCAGTTCTTC. The chain combines TRBV10-3 with TRBJ2-1, with 10 bases aligning to TRBD2. The CDR3 is made up of 15 amino acids. Looked up from germline, CDR1 is ENHRY and CDR2 is SYGVKD. The junction had 4 bases not matched to a gene; V was cut back by 0 bases and J by 8 bases.

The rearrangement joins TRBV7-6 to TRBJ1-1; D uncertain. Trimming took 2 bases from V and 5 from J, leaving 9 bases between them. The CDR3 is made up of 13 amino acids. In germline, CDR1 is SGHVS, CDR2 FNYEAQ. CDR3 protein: CASSLMSRTEAFF. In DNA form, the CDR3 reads TGTGCCAGCAGCTTAATGTCGAGGACTGAAGCTTTCTTT.

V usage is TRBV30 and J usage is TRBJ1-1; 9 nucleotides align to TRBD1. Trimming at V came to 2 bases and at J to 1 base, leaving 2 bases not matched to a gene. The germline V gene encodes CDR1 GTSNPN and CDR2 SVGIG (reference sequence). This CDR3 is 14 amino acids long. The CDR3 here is CAWSLGQGNTEAFF. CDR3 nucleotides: TGTGCCTGGAGTCTGGGACAGGGGAACACTGAAGCTTTCTTT. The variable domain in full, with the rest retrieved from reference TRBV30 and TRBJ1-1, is SQTIHQWPATLVQPVGSPLSLECTVEGTSNPNLYWYRQAAGRGLQLLFYSVGIGQISSEVPQNLSASRPQDRQFILSSKKLLLSDSGFYLCAWSLGQGNTEAFFGQGTRLTVV.

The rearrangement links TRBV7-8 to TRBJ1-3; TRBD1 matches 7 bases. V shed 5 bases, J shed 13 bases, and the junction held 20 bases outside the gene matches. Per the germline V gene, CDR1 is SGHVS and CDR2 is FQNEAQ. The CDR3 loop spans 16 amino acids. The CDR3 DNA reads TGTGCCAGCAGCATACCTAACTACATACAGGGGAGGCCAATATATTTT. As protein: CASSIPNYIQGRPIYF.